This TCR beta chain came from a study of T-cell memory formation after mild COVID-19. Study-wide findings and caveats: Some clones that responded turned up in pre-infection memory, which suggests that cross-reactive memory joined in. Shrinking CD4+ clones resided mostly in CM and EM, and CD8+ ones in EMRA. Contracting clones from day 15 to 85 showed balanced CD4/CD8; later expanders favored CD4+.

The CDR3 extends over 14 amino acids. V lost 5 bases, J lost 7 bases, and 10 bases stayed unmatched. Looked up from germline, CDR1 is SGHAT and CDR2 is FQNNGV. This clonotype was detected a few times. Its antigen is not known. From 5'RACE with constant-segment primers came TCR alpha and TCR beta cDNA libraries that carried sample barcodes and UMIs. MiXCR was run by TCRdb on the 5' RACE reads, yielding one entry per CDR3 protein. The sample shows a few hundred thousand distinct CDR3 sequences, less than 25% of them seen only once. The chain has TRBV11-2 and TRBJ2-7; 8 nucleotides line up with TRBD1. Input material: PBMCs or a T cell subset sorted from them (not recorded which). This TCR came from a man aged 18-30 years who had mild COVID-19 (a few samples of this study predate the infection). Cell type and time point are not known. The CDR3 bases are TGTGCCAGCAGCACTGGACAGGGAAGAAGGGAGCAGTACGTC. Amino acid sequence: CASSTGQGRREQYV.